The 3 T cell receptor beta chains listed next were all sequenced from one sample in a study of cytomegalovirus exposure and HLA in healthy donors. PCR amplification relied on 60 Vbeta primers (plus 13 Jbeta primers). The table came from immunoSEQ multiplex PCR; TCRdb's copy has only in-frame clones and leaves some out. The data contain approximately 140,000 clones, around 82% of them singletons. Sequencing was done on a sample of PBMCs. These receptors came from a woman between 40 and 55 years old in good health and CMV-seropositive.

The J gene is TRBJ2-1, the V gene TRBV11-3; maybe TRBD2 (6 bases). CDR3 length: 12 residues. Germline-derived CDR1 and CDR2 are SGHNT and YENEEA. V shed 0 bases and J shed 12 bases, with 9 bases lying between them. In DNA form, the CDR3 reads TGTGCCAGCAGCTTAGACTCCGGGGGGCAGTTCTTC. Its protein product is CASSLDSGGQFF.

CDR3: CASSSGGGTSEAFF. The CDR3 DNA is TGTGCCAGCAGCTCGGGGGGGGGAACAAGTGAAGCTTTCTTT. The rearrangement links TRBV11-3 to TRBJ1-1, with D perhaps matching TRBD1 (5 bases). CDR1 is SGHNT and CDR2 is YENEEA in the germline V gene. The CDR3 runs to 14 residues. Trimming took 4 bases from V and 7 from J, leaving 16 bases between them.

This chain uses TRBV5-1 with TRBJ2-5, with 7 bases identical to TRBD1. This CDR3 spans 14 amino acids. Germline V gene lookup returns CDR1 SGHRS and CDR2 YFSETQ. The junction had 7 bases not matched to a gene; V was cut back by 8 bases and J by 0 bases. This chain's CDR3 is CASQEQGYQETQYF. CDR3 sequence (DNA): TGCGCCAGTCAGGAACAGGGGTACCAAGAGACCCAGTACTTC.